This T cell receptor (beta chain) was observed in a study of human T cells and chemical hapten exposure. Time point in this sample: patch test 1, 2 weeks after DPC sensitization. Treatment specified: therapeutic diphenylcyclopropenone sensitization with weekly scalp DPC. TCRdb re-called the RACE reads with MiXCR, one entry per CDR3 protein. The repertoire consists of tens of thousands of distinct CDR3 sequences, with approximately 12% occurring once and the leading ten covering 3.5%. CDR3 length equals 17 residues. Germline V gene sequence: CDR1 KGHDR, CDR2 SFDVKD. Trimming at V came to 5 bases and at J to 1 base, leaving 9 bases not matched to a gene. This clonotype was detected ten times or more.

The specimen was whole blood, collected in connection with sensitization to the hapten diphenylcyclopropenone (DPC). The sequence came from an older woman with alopecia areata. Some clones in this sample may be carry-over from other donors' samples. V and J are TRBV24-1 and TRBJ2-2; 7 bases line up with TRBD1. The CDR3, as DNA: TGTGCCACCAGTGCTCTAAGGGACAGCATGAACACCGGGGAGCTGTTTTTT. Translated, it gives CATSALRDSMNTGELFF.